Included here is one T cell receptor (beta chain) sequence, with context. Its binding antigen is unknown. Within one base of it there is no much larger clone, and no base qualities were kept. Spanning cysteine to phenylalanine, the CDR3 consists of 13 amino acids. CDR3 DNA only is kept here, 39 bases in frame from base 1. Ends trimmed: V by 4 bases, J by 8 bases; bases unmatched to a gene: 8. In the germline V gene, CDR1 corresponds to SGDLS and CDR2 to YYNGEE. The sample belongs to a study of technical replicates of blood from a handful of donors (TCRdb year 2017). Libraries were constructed by the immunoSEQ multiplex PCR assay. The immuneACCESS repertoire file appears here via TCRdb, limited to in-frame rearrangements. These files lack a portion of the clones; in checked studies, under half of the deficit traces to unresolved V genes, and the cause of the others is not known. Recorded for this sample are around 100,000 clones; roughly 95% of them occurred a single time. The top ten hold 0.2% to 0.25% of the sample.

This TCR came from a human donor in good health. The chain joins TRBV9 to TRBJ1-2; 7 of the junction bases match TRBD1. Specimen: T cells isolated from PBMCs. The DNA reads as follows: TGTGCCAGCAGCTCCGACAGGGCGAGAGGCTACACCTTC. Its coded protein is CASSSDRARGYTF.